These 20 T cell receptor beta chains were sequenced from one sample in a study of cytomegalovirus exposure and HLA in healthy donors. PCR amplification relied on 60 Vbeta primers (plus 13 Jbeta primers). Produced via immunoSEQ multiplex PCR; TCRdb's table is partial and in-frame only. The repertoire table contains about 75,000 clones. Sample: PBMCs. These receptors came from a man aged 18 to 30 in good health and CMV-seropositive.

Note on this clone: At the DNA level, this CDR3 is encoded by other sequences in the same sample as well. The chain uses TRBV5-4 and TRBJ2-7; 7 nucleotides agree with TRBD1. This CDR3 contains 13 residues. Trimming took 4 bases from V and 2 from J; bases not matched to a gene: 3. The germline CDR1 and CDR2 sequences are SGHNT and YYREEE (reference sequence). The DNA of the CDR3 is TGTGCCAGCAGCCCCGGGACAGCCTACGAGCAGTACTTC. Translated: CASSPGTAYEQYF.

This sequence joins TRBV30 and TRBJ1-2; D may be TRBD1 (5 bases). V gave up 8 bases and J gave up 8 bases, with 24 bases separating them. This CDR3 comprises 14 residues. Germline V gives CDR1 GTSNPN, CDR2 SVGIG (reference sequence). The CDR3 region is CALEGLGGSGGYTF. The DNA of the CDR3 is TGTGCCCTGGAGGGGTTGGGGGGGTCTGGAGGCTACACCTTC.

The CDR3 protein is CASSGHQGVGEKLFF. CDR3 coding DNA: TGTGCCAGCAGCGGTCATCAGGGGGTGGGTGAAAAACTGTTTTTT. This chain joins TRBV11-2 and TRBJ1-4; 7 bases align to TRBD1. This CDR3 comprises 15 residues. Trimming took 5 bases from V and 7 from J; bases not matched to a gene: 10. The germline gives CDR1 SGHAT, CDR2 FQNNGV.

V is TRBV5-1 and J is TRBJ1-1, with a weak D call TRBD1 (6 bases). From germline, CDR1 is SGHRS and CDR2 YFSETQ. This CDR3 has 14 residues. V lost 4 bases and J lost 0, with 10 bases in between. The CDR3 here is CASSPGTMNTEAFF. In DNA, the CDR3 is TGCGCCAGCAGCCCCGGGACAATGAACACTGAAGCTTTCTTT.

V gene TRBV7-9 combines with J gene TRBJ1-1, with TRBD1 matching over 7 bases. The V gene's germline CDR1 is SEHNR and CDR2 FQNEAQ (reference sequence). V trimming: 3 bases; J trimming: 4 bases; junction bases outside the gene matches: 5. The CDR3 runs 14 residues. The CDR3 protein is CASSFGQASTEAFF. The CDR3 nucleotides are TGTGCCAGCAGCTTCGGACAGGCAAGCACTGAAGCTTTCTTT.

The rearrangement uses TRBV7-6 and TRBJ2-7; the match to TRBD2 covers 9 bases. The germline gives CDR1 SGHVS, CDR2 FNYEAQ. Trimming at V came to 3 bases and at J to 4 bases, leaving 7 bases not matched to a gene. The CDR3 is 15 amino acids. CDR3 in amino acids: CASSFRGGGGYEQYF. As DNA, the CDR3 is TGTGCCAGCAGCTTTCGCGGGGGGGGTGGGTACGAGCAGTACTTC.

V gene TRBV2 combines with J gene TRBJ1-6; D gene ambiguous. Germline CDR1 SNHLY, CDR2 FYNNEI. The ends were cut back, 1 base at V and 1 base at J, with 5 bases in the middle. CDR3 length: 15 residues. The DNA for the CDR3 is TGTGCCAGCAGTGAAGACAATTCCTATAATTCACCCCTCCACTTT. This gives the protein CASSEDNSYNSPLHF.

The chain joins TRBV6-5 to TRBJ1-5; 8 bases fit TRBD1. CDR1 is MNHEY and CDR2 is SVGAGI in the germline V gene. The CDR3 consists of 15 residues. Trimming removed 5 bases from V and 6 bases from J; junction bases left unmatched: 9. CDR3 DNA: TGTGCCAGCAGTCCCCTGCAGGGGGCTGGTCAGCCCCAGCATTTT. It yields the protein CASSPLQGAGQPQHF.

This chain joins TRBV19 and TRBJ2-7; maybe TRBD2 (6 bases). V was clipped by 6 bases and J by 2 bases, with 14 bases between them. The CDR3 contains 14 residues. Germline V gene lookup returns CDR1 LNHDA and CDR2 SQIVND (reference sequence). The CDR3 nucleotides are TGTGCCAGTAGACGGAGGGGTATAGCCTACGAGCAGTACTTC. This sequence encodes CASRRRGIAYEQYF.

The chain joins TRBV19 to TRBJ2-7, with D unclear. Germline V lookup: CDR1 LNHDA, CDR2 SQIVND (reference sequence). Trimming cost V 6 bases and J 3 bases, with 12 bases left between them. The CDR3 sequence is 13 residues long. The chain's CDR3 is CASRSRVNYEQYF. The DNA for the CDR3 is TGTGCCAGTAGGTCACGGGTAAACTACGAGCAGTACTTC.

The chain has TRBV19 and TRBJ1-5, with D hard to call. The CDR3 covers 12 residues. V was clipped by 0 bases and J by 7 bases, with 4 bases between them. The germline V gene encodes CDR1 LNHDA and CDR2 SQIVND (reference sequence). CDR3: CASSIDAQPQHF. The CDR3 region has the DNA TGTGCCAGTAGTATAGATGCGCAGCCCCAGCATTTT.

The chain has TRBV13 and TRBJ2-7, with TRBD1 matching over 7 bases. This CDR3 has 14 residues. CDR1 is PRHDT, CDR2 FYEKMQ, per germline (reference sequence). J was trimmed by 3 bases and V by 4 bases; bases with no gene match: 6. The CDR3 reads CASSSLGQNYEQYF. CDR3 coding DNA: TGTGCCAGCAGCTCACTGGGACAGAACTACGAGCAGTACTTC.

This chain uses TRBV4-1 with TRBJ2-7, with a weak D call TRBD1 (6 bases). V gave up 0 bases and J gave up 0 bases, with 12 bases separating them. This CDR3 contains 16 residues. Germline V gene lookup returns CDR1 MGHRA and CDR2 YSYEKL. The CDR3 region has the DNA TGCGCCAGCAGCCAAGATCGAGGGGGTCCCTCCTACGAGCAGTACTTC. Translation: CASSQDRGGPSYEQYF.

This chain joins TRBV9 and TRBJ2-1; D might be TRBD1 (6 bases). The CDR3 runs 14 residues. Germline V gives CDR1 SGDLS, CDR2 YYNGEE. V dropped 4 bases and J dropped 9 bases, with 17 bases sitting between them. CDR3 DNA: TGTGCCAGCAGCTATAACACAGGCAGGGGTGAGCAGTTCTTC. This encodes CASSYNTGRGEQFF.

CDR3 sequence: CASSPFSYEQYF. CDR3 bases: TGTGCCAGCAGCCCCTTCTCCTACGAGCAGTACTTC. The chain combines TRBV7-2 with TRBJ2-7; no clear D. Germline V gene lookup returns CDR1 SGHTA and CDR2 FQGNSA. The CDR3 consists of 12 residues. Trimming pared 5 bases from V and 0 bases from J, leaving 5 bases between.

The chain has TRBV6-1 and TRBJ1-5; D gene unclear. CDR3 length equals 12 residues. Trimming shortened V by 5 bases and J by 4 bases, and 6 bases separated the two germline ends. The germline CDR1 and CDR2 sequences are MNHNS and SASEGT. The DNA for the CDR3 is TGTGCCAGCAGTCCCAGGAATCAGCCCCAGCATTTT. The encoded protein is CASSPRNQPQHF.

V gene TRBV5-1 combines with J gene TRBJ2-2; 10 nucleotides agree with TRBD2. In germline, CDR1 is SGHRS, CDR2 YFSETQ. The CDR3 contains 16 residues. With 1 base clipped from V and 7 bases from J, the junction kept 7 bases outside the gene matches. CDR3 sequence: CASSLFLAGAGGELFF. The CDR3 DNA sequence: TGCGCCAGCAGCTTGTTCCTAGCGGGAGCGGGCGGGGAGCTGTTTTTT.

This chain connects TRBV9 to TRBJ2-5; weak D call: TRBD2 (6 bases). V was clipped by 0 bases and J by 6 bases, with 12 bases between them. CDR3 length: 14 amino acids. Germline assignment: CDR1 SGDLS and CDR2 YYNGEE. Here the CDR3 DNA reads TGTGCCAGCAGCGTAGCGGGAGAAAGACAGACCCAGTACTTC. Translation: CASSVAGERQTQYF.

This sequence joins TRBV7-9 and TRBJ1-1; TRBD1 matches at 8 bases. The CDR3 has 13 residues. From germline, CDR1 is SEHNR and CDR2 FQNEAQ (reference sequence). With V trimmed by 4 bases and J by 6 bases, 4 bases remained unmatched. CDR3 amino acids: CASSSTGVAEAFF. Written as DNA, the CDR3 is TGTGCCAGCAGCTCGACAGGGGTTGCTGAAGCTTTCTTT.

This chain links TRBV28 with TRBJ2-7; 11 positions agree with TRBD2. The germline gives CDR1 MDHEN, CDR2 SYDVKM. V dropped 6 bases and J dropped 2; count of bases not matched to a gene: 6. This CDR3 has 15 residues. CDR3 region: CASSPIAGGPYEQYF. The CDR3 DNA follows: TGTGCCAGCAGCCCTATAGCGGGAGGGCCCTACGAGCAGTACTTC.